This T cell receptor beta chain was sequenced during a study of control samples from healthy donors and cancer patients. Some clones are missing from TCRdb's copy, which holds only in-frame ones; the method was immunoSEQ multiplex PCR. The sample includes tens of thousands of clones, around 85% of them seen just once. The sample taken for sequencing was PBMCs. The source of this sequence is a man between 70 and 80 years old with lung cancer.

This CDR3 is CASNVAGQNEQFF. CDR3 nucleotides: TGTGCCAGCAACGTGGCGGGGCAAAATGAGCAGTTCTTC. The chain uses TRBV6-6 and TRBJ2-1; D may be TRBD2 (6 bases). This CDR3 is built from 13 residues. CDR1 is MNHNY and CDR2 is SVGAGI in the germline V gene (reference sequence). V lost 7 bases and J lost 7, with 14 bases in between.